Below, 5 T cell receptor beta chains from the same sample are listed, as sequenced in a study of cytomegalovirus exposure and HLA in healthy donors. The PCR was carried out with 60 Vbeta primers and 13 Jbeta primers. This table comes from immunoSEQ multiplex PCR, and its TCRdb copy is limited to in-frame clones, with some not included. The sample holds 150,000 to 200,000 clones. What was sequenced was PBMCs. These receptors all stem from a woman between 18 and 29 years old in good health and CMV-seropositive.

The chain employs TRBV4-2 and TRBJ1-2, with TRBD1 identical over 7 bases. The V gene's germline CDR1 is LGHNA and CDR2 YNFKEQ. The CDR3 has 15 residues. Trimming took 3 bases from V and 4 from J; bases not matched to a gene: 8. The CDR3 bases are TGTGCCAGCAGCCATGAGGAGGGGGCTGTCTATGGCTACACCTTC. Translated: CASSHEEGAVYGYTF.

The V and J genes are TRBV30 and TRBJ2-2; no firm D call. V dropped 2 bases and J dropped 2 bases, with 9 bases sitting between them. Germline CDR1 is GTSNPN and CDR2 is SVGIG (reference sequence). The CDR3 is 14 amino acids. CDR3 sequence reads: CAWSTRLNTGELFF. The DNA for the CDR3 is TGTGCCTGGAGTACGAGGCTCAACACCGGGGAGCTGTTTTTT.

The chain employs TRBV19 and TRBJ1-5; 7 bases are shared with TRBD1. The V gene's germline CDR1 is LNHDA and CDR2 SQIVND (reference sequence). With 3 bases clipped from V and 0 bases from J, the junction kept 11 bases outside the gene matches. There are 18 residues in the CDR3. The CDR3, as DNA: TGTGCCAGTAGTATGTGGGCTTGGGGACAGTCTAGCAATCAGCCCCAGCATTTT. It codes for CASSMWAWGQSSNQPQHF.

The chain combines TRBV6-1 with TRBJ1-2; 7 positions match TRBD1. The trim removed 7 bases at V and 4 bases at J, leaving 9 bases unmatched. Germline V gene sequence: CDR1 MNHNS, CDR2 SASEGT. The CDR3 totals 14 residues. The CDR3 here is CASKPPGQLYGYTF. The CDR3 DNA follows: TGTGCCAGCAAGCCTCCGGGACAGCTCTATGGCTACACCTTC.

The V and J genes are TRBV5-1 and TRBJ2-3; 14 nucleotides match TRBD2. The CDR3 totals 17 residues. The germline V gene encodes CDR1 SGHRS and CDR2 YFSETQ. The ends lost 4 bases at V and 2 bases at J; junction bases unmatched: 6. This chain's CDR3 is CASSHGLAGGDTDTQYF. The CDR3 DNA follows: TGCGCCAGCAGCCACGGACTAGCGGGGGGTGACACAGATACGCAGTATTTT. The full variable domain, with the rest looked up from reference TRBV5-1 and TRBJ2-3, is KAGVTQTPRYLIKTRGQQVTLSCSPISGHRSVSWYQQTPGQGLQFLFEYFSETQRNKGNFPGRFSGRQFSNSRSEMNVSTLELGDSALYLCASSHGLAGGDTDTQYFGPGTRLTVL.